The 16 T cell receptor beta chains below come from one sample, sequenced in a study of blood T cell repertoires in COVID-19. The data were produced by immunoSEQ multiplex PCR, yet TCRdb's version contains in-frame clones alone and is incomplete. The table lists about 78,000 clones, around 90% of them singletons. The source material was peripheral blood. Every receptor here comes from a woman aged 80 or over with active or convalescent COVID-19.

V and J are TRBV11-2 and TRBJ2-1, with TRBD1 matching over 7 bases. Trimming removed 6 bases from V and 5 bases from J; junction bases left unmatched: 10. There are 15 residues in the CDR3. Germline V gives CDR1 SGHAT, CDR2 FQNNGV. CDR3 sequence: CASRGPGQQDNEQFF. CDR3 nucleotides: TGTGCCAGCAGGGGACCGGGACAGCAAGACAATGAGCAGTTCTTC.

This chain uses TRBV7-9 with TRBJ1-5, with no clear D. Germline-derived CDR1 and CDR2 are SEHNR and FQNEAQ (reference sequence). CDR3 length: 16 residues. Trimming removed 4 bases at V and 0 bases at J, with 13 bases between. The CDR3 bases are TGTGCCAGCAGCTCGCCTTTAGCGGATAGCAATCAGCCCCAGCATTTT. It yields the protein CASSSPLADSNQPQHF.

V usage is TRBV11-2 and J usage is TRBJ2-6; D possibly corresponds to TRBD1 (6 bases). Germline CDR1 is SGHAT and CDR2 is FQNNGV. This CDR3 is 17 amino acids long. Trimming shortened V by 3 bases and J by 0 bases, and 12 bases separated the two germline ends. The CDR3 DNA reads TGTGCCAGCAGCTTCGACAGGTACTTCTCTGGGGCCAACGTCCTGACTTTC. It is translated as CASSFDRYFSGANVLTF.

V gene TRBV10-2 combines with J gene TRBJ2-4; 10 positions agree with TRBD2. Losses at the gene ends were 6 bases for V and 4 bases for J; bases not matched to a gene: 6. Per germline, CDR1 WSHSY and CDR2 SAAADI. The CDR3 extends over 15 amino acids. CDR3 protein: CASSTRTSGKNIQYF. CDR3 bases: TGCGCCAGCAGCACTAGGACTAGCGGAAAAAACATTCAGTACTTC.

The chain carries TRBV7-6 and TRBJ2-7; D unresolved. CDR1 is SGHVS and CDR2 is FNYEAQ in the germline V gene. The CDR3 sequence is 13 residues long. The ends were cut back, 5 bases at V and 2 bases at J, with 10 bases in the middle. DNA for the CDR3: TGTGCCAGCAGCGAAATAGCCGCCTACGAGCAGTACTTC. This sequence encodes CASSEIAAYEQYF. The variable domain in full, completed from reference TRBV7-6 and TRBJ2-7, reads GAGVSQSPRYKVTKRGQDVALRCDPISGHVSLYWYRQALGQGPEFLTYFNYEAQQDKSGLPNDRFSAERPEGSISTLTIQRTEQRDSAMYRCASSEIAAYEQYFGPGTRLTVT.

The CDR3 bases are TGCAGCGTTGACGTCTATGGCTACACCTTC. Protein: CSVDVYGYTF. The V and J genes are TRBV29-1 and TRBJ1-2, with unresolved D. Between the trimmed V and J ends, which lost 3 bases and 4 bases, there was a span of 3 bases. The CDR3 has 10 amino acids. CDR1 SQVTM and CDR2 ANQGSEA come from the germline V gene.

This sequence joins TRBV28 and TRBJ2-5; tentatively, D is TRBD2 (5 bases). Germline V gene data show CDR1 as MDHEN and CDR2 as SYDVKM. Trimming removed 3 bases from V and 4 bases from J, with 6 bases in between. This CDR3 has 12 residues. The CDR3 coding sequence is TGTGCCAGCAGTTTTCGGGGAGAGACCCAGTACTTC. Its translation is CASSFRGETQYF.

The chain joins TRBV19 to TRBJ1-2, with a tentative D call TRBD1 (5 bases). Trimming cost V 2 bases and J 4 bases, with 8 bases left between them. The germline gives CDR1 LNHDA, CDR2 SQIVND (reference sequence). The CDR3 contains 13 residues. The CDR3 sequence is CASSIRQGYGYTF. CDR3 in DNA: TGTGCCAGTAGTATAAGGCAGGGCTATGGCTACACCTTC.

V and J are TRBV19 and TRBJ2-4; 8 nucleotides match TRBD1. With 5 bases clipped from V and 6 bases from J, the junction kept 15 bases outside the gene matches. Germline assignment: CDR1 LNHDA and CDR2 SQIVND (reference sequence). CDR3 length: 17 residues. The CDR3 sequence: CASSAGTGALTSNIQYF. CDR3 nucleotides: TGTGCCAGTAGTGCGGGGACAGGCGCCCTTACTTCAAACATTCAGTACTTC.

The CDR3 DNA sequence: TGTGCCAGCTCACCTACTCTAGGACTAGCGGGAGTAGTAGATACGCAGTATTTT. Amino acid sequence: CASSPTLGLAGVVDTQYF. The rearrangement joins TRBV18 to TRBJ2-3, with TRBD2 identical over 13 bases. Trimming removed 3 bases from V and 5 bases from J; junction bases left unmatched: 11. Germline CDR1 and CDR2: KGHSH and LQKENI. This CDR3 is 18 amino acids long.

The V and J genes are TRBV25-1 and TRBJ2-3; 8 bases map to TRBD1. CDR1 is MGHDK, CDR2 SYGVNS, per germline. The V segment lost 4 bases and the J segment 1 base; nucleotides outside the gene matches: 4. This CDR3 region has 15 residues. DNA for the CDR3: TGTGCCAGCAGTGTCGGACAGGGCCGCACAGATACGCAGTATTTT. Its translation is CASSVGQGRTDTQYF.

V usage is TRBV5-4 and J usage is TRBJ2-3; 12 nucleotides align to TRBD1. From germline, CDR1 is SGHNT and CDR2 YYREEE (reference sequence). CDR3 length equals 15 residues. V was pared by 3 bases and J by 5 bases, with 4 bases of the junction left unmatched. CDR3 region: CASSYGTGGGDTQYF. The DNA of the CDR3 is TGTGCCAGCAGCTACGGGACAGGGGGCGGAGATACGCAGTATTTT. Drawing the rest from reference TRBV5-4 and TRBJ2-3, the complete variable domain is ETGVTQSPTHLIKTRGQQVTLRCSSQSGHNTVSWYQQALGQGPQFIFQYYREEENGRGNFPPRFSGLQFPNYSSELNVNALELDDSALYLCASSYGTGGGDTQYFGPGTRLTVL.

This clone was observed a single time. This chain links TRBV6-5 with TRBJ2-7, with TRBD1 identical over 9 bases. V lost 5 bases to trimming and J lost 5 bases; unmatched junction nucleotides: 4. Germline V gene data show CDR1 as MNHEY and CDR2 as SVGAGI. CDR3 length: 13 amino acids. This CDR3 is CASSTTGGDEQYF. DNA of the CDR3: TGTGCCAGCAGTACGACAGGGGGAGACGAGCAGTACTTC.

Only a few counts were recorded for this clone. This rearrangement joins TRBV7-2 to TRBJ1-5, with a tentative D call TRBD1 (6 bases). The CDR3 sequence is 15 residues long. The germline V and J ends were trimmed by 3 bases and 4 bases, with 13 bases remaining between them. CDR1 and CDR2 (germline): SGHTA, FQGNSA. The DNA of the CDR3 is TGTGCCAGCAGCTTGTTAGGACAGTTAAATCAGCCCCAGCATTTT. Translated, it gives CASSLLGQLNQPQHF.

The chain joins TRBV5-4 to TRBJ2-2; 9 bases are shared with TRBD1. Germline V gene sequence: CDR1 SGHNT, CDR2 YYREEE (reference sequence). This CDR3 is 14 amino acids long. V lost 10 bases and J lost 4; bases outside the gene matches: 8. The CDR3 is CALGQGRSTGELFF. CDR3 nucleotide sequence: TGTGCCCTCGGACAGGGGCGTAGCACCGGGGAGCTGTTTTTT. Together with reference TRBV5-4 and TRBJ2-2, the CDR3 gives the full variable domain: ETGVTQSPTHLIKTRGQQVTLRCSSQSGHNTVSWYQQALGQGPQFIFQYYREEENGRGNFPPRFSGLQFPNYSSELNVNALELDDSALYLCALGQGRSTGELFFGEGSRLTVL.

V gene TRBV2 combines with J gene TRBJ2-7, with 11 bases that match TRBD1. Germline-derived CDR1 and CDR2 are SNHLY and FYNNEI. This CDR3 is built from 16 residues. V lost 8 bases and J lost 3; bases outside the gene matches: 12. CDR3 nucleotides: TGTGCCAGCTCCCGATCACCCGGGACAGGGGGCTACGAGCAGTACTTC. It encodes CASSRSPGTGGYEQYF.